This TCR beta chain was recorded in a study of regulatory T cells in long-lasting Graves disease. Germline CDR1 and CDR2: LGHDT and YNNKEL (reference sequence). The CDR3 runs to 13 residues. Trimming cost V 2 bases and J 9 bases, with 11 bases left between them. Notes on the study in general: Favored usage of TRBV28, TRBJ1-2 and TRBJ2-5 was recorded in persistent disease.

CDR3-region Arm-PCR and iRepertoire HTBI primers produced the TCR beta libraries. TCRdb re-derived calls from the multiplex PCR reads in MiXCR, one entry per CDR3 protein. The sample lists around 450,000 distinct CDR3 sequences; around 15% were seen once. Noted time point: newly diagnosed GD, antithyroid drugs for less than 3 months. Making the TCR library involved RNA that had been extracted from PBMCs. Note on this clonotype: What it recognizes is unknown.

This sample was also put to use in a study of T cells in Graves' hyperthyroidism and ophthalmopathy. As that study records: The definition of stable Graves' hyperthyroidism was no ophthalmopathy progression within 18 months. Stable hyperthyroidism was told apart from ophthalmopathy by a model built on 13 V-J features.

Material: peripheral blood mononuclear cells (PBMCs), obtained at new diagnosis, from a patient treated with antithyroid drugs. V gene TRBV3-1 combines with J gene TRBJ2-1, with D perhaps matching TRBD2 (7 bases). The TCR sequence derives from a man between 40 and 49 years old with Graves disease. CDR3 DNA sequence: TGTGCCAGCAGCCAATTAGGGGGGGGTGAGCAGTTCTTC. The encoded protein is CASSQLGGGEQFF.